The present TCR beta chain was sequenced within a study of identical twins. Overall study results and limits: In cord blood, abundant beta clonotypes had fewer insertions; memory showed no trend.

Via MiXCR, TCRdb re-called the 5' RACE reads, giving one row per CDR3 protein. The sample contains over 250,000 distinct CDR3 sequences, 9.5% of which appear only once. Many counts were recorded for this clonotype. Its antigen is still unknown. Trimming shortened V by 1 base and J by 6 bases, and 6 bases separated the two germline ends. Per germline, CDR1 SEHNR and CDR2 FQNEAQ (reference sequence). The CDR3 sequence is 12 residues long. The same sample was also studied in work on yellow fever vaccine responses in identical twins.

Sequenced input: CD8+ T cells sorted from blood. This TCR was recovered from a woman aged 18-29 years in good health. V gene TRBV7-9 combines with J gene TRBJ1-1; unclear D gene. The CDR3 DNA follows: TGTGCCAGCAGCTTAGGGGCAGCTGAAGCTTTCTTT. This sequence encodes CASSLGAAEAFF.